This T cell receptor (beta chain) was sequenced in a study of shared clonotypes between healthy human individuals. Study-wide points: A handful of donors showed sharing of around 5% of naive CD4 clonotypes. Sequencing depth was expected to influence donor clonotype sharing. The study drew on few donors, limiting represented genetic and exposure-history diversity.

Terminally differentiated effector memory CD45RA+ cells were excluded by CCR7 positive selection of CD45RO-negative cells. Sorted-subset replicate PCRs used about 190 ng of genomic DNA. This amount corresponded to 25,000 to 30,000 T cell genomes. Using immunoSEQ multiplex PCR, the repertoire was profiled, and TCRdb retains in-frame clones only, with some absent. This table has around 2.1 million clones, 85% to 95% appearing once. As to this clone: Antigen specificity is unknown.

Material: naive CD8+ T cells from PBMCs. This receptor was taken from a man in his late teens or twenties in good health. Some clones in this sample may be carry-over from other donors' samples.

CDR3 nucleotides: TGTGCCAGAAGCTTGGGGCTGAACGGGAGGAGGTCAGATACGCAGTATTTT. Translated: CARSLGLNGRRSDTQYF. The chain links TRBV5-3 to TRBJ2-3, with 7 nucleotides matching TRBD2. TRBV5-3 is an ORF; its function is uncertain. With 0 bases clipped from V and 4 bases from J, the junction kept 11 bases outside the gene matches. This CDR3 is built from 17 residues.